These 14 T cell receptor beta chains share one sample of origin, sequenced in a study of cytomegalovirus exposure and HLA in healthy donors. Sequencing used immunoSEQ multiplex PCR; TCRdb keeps in-frame clones, though not all of them. This sample has 150,000 to 200,000 clones; roughly 80% occur once, and the top ten carry approximately 10%. The sample taken for sequencing was PBMCs. The receptors come from a man younger than 40 in good health and CMV-seropositive.

The V call is TRBV9, the J call TRBJ2-3, with a possible D match to TRBD2 (6 bases). V gave up 5 bases and J gave up 2 bases, with 15 bases separating them. There are 15 residues in the CDR3. CDR1 and CDR2 from the germline V gene are SGDLS and YYNGEE. In DNA form, the CDR3 reads TGTGCCAGCAGTCGTGGGACTGCTAACACAGATACGCAGTATTTT. Translating gives CASSRGTANTDTQYF.

The V gene is TRBV13, the J gene TRBJ2-1; TRBD2 aligns across 10 bases. The germline V gene has CDR1 PRHDT and CDR2 FYEKMQ (reference sequence). The CDR3 loop spans 16 amino acids. Germline trimming cut 7 bases from V and 2 bases from J; bases unmatched to any gene: 8. The CDR3 spells CASKDSGRSPYNEQFF. The CDR3 coding sequence is TGTGCCAGCAAGGATAGCGGGAGGTCCCCCTACAATGAGCAGTTCTTC.

V and J are TRBV6-4 and TRBJ2-1, with 8 bases fitting TRBD1. The CDR3 length is 16 residues. Losses at the gene ends were 4 bases for V and 7 bases for J; bases not matched to a gene: 12. The germline gives CDR1 MRHNA, CDR2 SNTAGT. The CDR3 region is CASSVGAGGTGNEQFF. CDR3 bases: TGTGCCAGCAGTGTAGGGGCAGGGGGCACCGGGAATGAGCAGTTCTTC.

This clone was counted a single time. The chain is built from TRBV11-2 and TRBJ2-5; possible D gene TRBD1, 6 bases. Germline CDR1 SGHAT, CDR2 FQNNGV. CDR3 length: 14 amino acids. The V gene lost 1 base and the J gene lost 6 bases, with 12 bases spanning the gap. CDR3 nucleotide sequence: TGTGCCAGCAGCTTAGTCCGGCAGGGGCAGACCCAGTACTTC. This sequence encodes CASSLVRQGQTQYF.

The J gene is TRBJ1-1, the V gene TRBV7-2, with a weak D call TRBD1 (6 bases). The CDR3 extends over 13 amino acids. V was cut by 6 bases and J by 4 bases, with 12 bases left in between. Germline values: CDR1 SGHTA, CDR2 FQGNSA. The CDR3 here is CASSSGVGTEAFF. In DNA, the CDR3 is TGTGCCAGCAGTTCAGGGGTGGGCACTGAAGCTTTCTTT. Using reference TRBV7-2 and TRBJ1-1 for the parts outside the CDR3, the full variable domain is GAGVSQSPSNKVTEKGKDVELRCDPISGHTALYWYRQSLGQGLEFLIYFQGNSAPDKSGLPSDRFSAERTGGSVSTLTIQRTQQEDSAVYLCASSSGVGTEAFFGQGTRLTVV.

V and J are TRBV30 and TRBJ2-7; no firm D call. This CDR3 comprises 14 residues. Trimming took 1 base from V and 3 from J, leaving 13 bases between them. CDR1 GTSNPN and CDR2 SVGIG come from the germline V gene (reference sequence). The DNA for the CDR3 is TGTGCCTGGAGTGGAACAGCTGAACTCTACGAGCAGTACTTC. This codes for CAWSGTAELYEQYF. Filled out from reference TRBV30 and TRBJ2-7, the complete variable domain reads SQTIHQWPATLVQPVGSPLSLECTVEGTSNPNLYWYRQAAGRGLQLLFYSVGIGQISSEVPQNLSASRPQDRQFILSSKKLLLSDSGFYLCAWSGTAELYEQYFGPGTRLTVT.

The chain couples TRBV7-9 to TRBJ2-1, with no clear D. V was clipped by 5 bases and J by 2 bases, with 10 bases between them. CDR1 and CDR2 (germline): SEHNR, FQNEAQ (reference sequence). CDR3 length equals 14 residues. As DNA, the CDR3 is TGTGCCAGCAGCCGTAGTGTACCCTACAATGAGCAGTTCTTC. Amino acids: CASSRSVPYNEQFF.

This sequence joins TRBV7-2 and TRBJ2-1; 14 nucleotides line up with TRBD2. Trimming at V came to 4 bases and at J to 7 bases, leaving 6 bases not matched to a gene. The V gene's germline CDR1 is SGHTA and CDR2 FQGNSA. This CDR3 is 16 amino acids long. Here the CDR3 DNA reads TGTGCCAGCAGCTCCAGGACTAGCGGGGGGCCGAATGAGCAGTTCTTC. Translated, it gives CASSSRTSGGPNEQFF.

The rearrangement joins TRBV4-1 to TRBJ2-5; 9 bases agree with TRBD2. Trimming removed 4 bases from V and 5 bases from J; junction bases left unmatched: 8. Germline V gives CDR1 MGHRA, CDR2 YSYEKL. This CDR3 spans 15 amino acids. The CDR3, as DNA: TGCGCCAGCAGCCCAGCGGGGGGTTTTCAGGAGACCCAGTACTTC. Translated: CASSPAGGFQETQYF.

This chain uses TRBV28 with TRBJ2-6; D gene unclear. This CDR3 is built from 15 residues. CDR1 and CDR2 from the germline V gene are MDHEN and SYDVKM. Trimming removed 3 bases from V and 0 bases from J, with 6 bases in between. CDR3 region: CASSFWSSGANVLTF. The CDR3 nucleotides are TGTGCCAGCAGTTTTTGGAGCTCTGGGGCCAACGTCCTGACTTTC.

This clone was seen only a few times. The rearrangement uses TRBV7-6 and TRBJ2-3; 8 nucleotides match TRBD2. Germline lookup yields CDR1 SGHVS and CDR2 FNYEAQ. Trimming removed 3 bases from V and 2 bases from J; junction bases left unmatched: 4. The CDR3 runs 15 residues. CDR3 DNA: TGTGCCAGCAGCTTCTTCGGGGGGGCCACAGATACGCAGTATTTT. It specifies CASSFFGGATDTQYF.

The chain recombines TRBV2 with TRBJ1-1, with TRBD1 matching over 7 bases. CDR1 SNHLY and CDR2 FYNNEI come from the germline V gene. The CDR3 sequence is 13 residues long. J lost 6 bases, V lost 7 bases, and 8 bases had no gene match. The DNA of the CDR3 is TGTGCCAGCAACATAGGGGGCGCAGCTGAAGCTTTCTTT. Encoded protein: CASNIGGAAEAFF. The full variable domain, in which reference TRBV2 and TRBJ1-1 provide the parts outside the CDR3, is EPEVTQTPSHQVTQMGQEVILRCVPISNHLYFYWYRQILGQKVEFLVSFYNNEISEKSEIFDDQFSVERPDGSNFTLKIRSTKLEDSAMYFCASNIGGAAEAFFGQGTRLTVV.

The chain is built from TRBV5-1 and TRBJ1-1; 10 bases match TRBD1. In germline, CDR1 is SGHRS, CDR2 YFSETQ. Trimming at V came to 2 bases and at J to 7 bases, leaving 2 bases not matched to a gene. The CDR3 loop spans 13 amino acids. CDR3 protein: CASSLDRGREAFF. CDR3 coding DNA: TGCGCCAGCAGCTTAGACAGGGGGCGTGAAGCTTTCTTT.

This clone was counted between two and nine times. CDR3 sequence (DNA): TGTGCCAGCAGTCCGAGCGGGTCCACAGATACGCAGTATTTT. This encodes CASSPSGSTDTQYF. The chain has TRBV6-5 and TRBJ2-3, with D tentatively TRBD2 (6 bases). With 5 bases removed from V and 2 bases from J, the gap between germline ends came to 11 bases. The germline V gene encodes CDR1 MNHEY and CDR2 SVGAGI. The CDR3 consists of 14 residues.